The present T cell receptor (beta chain) was sequenced within a study of CD8 T cells in ankylosing spondylitis (dated 2017 in TCRdb). About the study as a whole: To find TCR variants linked to disease, the study profiled T cell receptor beta repertoires in ankylosing spondylitis patients and healthy donors. Peripheral blood samples were taken, and synovial fluid was additionally collected from ankylosing spondylitis patients. The full study cohort was made up of about two dozen ankylosing spondylitis patients and some 100 healthy donors. Overall results and qualifications from the work: A TCR beta motif made up of several highly homologous amino acid variants appeared to be characteristic of blood from ankylosing spondylitis patients. Significant enrichment of the disease-linked clones was reported in matched synovial fluid samples from ankylosing spondylitis patients. A CD8+ phenotype was shown by the disease-linked clones, which were found at relatively low frequencies in peripheral blood. Some TCR beta motif variants had previously been reported in synovial fluid and blood of reactive arthritis patients, which suggested common disease-initiation mechanisms.

Instrument on record: Illumina HiSeq 2500. Quantitative 5'-RACE with molecular barcodes was used to prepare TCR beta libraries. For the original study's pipeline: To identify disease-linked TCR variants, a new computational method was used, one built on a probabilistic model of VDJ rearrangement. The raw public reads went through TCRdb reprocessing: fastp at Q25, MiXCR clone calling, in-frame beta chains kept. Records with the same CDR3 protein are collapsed into one entry carrying the most frequent genes and DNA. Here the V and J calls rest on TCRdb's processing, not on the authors' analysis. The sample contains 200,000 or so distinct CDR3 sequences, about 20% of them found a single time. The ten largest clones take up roughly 4% of the sample. Sequences SGHKS (CDR1) and YYEKEE (CDR2) are obtained from the germline V gene (reference sequence). The CDR3, from cysteine to phenylalanine, totals 18 residues. Only the CDR3 region is kept as DNA, spanning 54 bases read in frame from base 1. Compared with germline, V lacks 4 bases and J lacks 6 bases; bases without a gene match: 16.

Many counts were recorded for this clonotype. The antigen this receptor binds is unknown. No qualities accompany the bases; no much larger clone lies one base away. Recombination linked TRBV5-5 to TRBJ2-1, and TRBD2 aligns with 10 junction nucleotides. This TCR derives from a male donor aged 10 to 35 with ankylosing spondylitis or in good health (not recorded which). Donor details come from another sample of the same person, matched by shared clones. The specimen was blood, either unsorted or a sorted T cell fraction (not recorded which). The CDR3 is CASSPRRLSSGSINEQFF. At the DNA level, the sequence is TGTGCCAGCAGCCCCCGACGGTTGTCTAGCGGGAGTATCAATGAGCAGTTCTTC.